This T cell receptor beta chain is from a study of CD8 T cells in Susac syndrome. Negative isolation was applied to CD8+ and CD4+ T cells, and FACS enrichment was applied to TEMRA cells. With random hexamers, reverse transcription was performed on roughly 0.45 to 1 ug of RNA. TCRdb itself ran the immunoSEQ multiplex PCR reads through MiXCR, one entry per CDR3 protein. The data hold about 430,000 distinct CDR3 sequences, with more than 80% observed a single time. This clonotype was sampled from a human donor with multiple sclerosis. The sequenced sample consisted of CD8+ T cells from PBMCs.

DNA of the CDR3: TGCAGTGCTAGAGATCCGGAACGTAGGGACACCGGGGAGCTGTTTTTT. Protein product: CSARDPERRDTGELFF. The chain carries TRBV20-1 and TRBJ2-2, with D unclear. The CDR3 is 16 amino acids. Germline-derived CDR1 and CDR2 are DFQATT and SNEGSKA (reference sequence). V lost 0 bases, J lost 3 bases, and 14 bases lay in between.